This TCR beta chain was found in a study of shared clonotypes between healthy human individuals. Sequencing used immunoSEQ multiplex PCR; TCRdb keeps in-frame clones, though not all of them. The sample holds 400,000 to 600,000 clones, over 75% seen once. This clone was observed once. Per the germline V gene, CDR1 is SNHLY and CDR2 is FYNNEI. The CDR3 has 14 amino acids. Trimming cost V 4 bases and J 0 bases, with 8 bases left between them. The specimen sequenced was PBMCs. The receptor was isolated from a woman aged 40 to 50 in good health. Some clones in this sample may be carry-over from other donors' samples. This chain joins TRBV2 and TRBJ2-3; possible D gene TRBD2, 5 bases. CDR3 residues: CASSGRGSTDTQYF. In nucleotides, the CDR3 is TGTGCCAGCAGTGGCCGGGGTAGCACAGATACGCAGTATTTT.